The 27 T cell receptor beta chains presented below share a single source sample, sequenced in a study of T cells expressing NK-cell markers. From the 5' RACE reads, TCRdb lists one entry per CDR3 protein and no DNA. The listing contains 300,000 to 500,000 distinct CDR3 sequences. The sample taken for sequencing was blood T cells: a sorted CD56 or NKG2C T cell subset, CD4+ or CD8+ T cells, or bulk PBMC T cells (not recorded which). The source of these receptors is a woman between 50 and 59 years old in good health.

This chain connects TRBV2 to TRBJ2-1; checking the TCRdb D call of TRBD2 is not possible without DNA. The length of the CDR3 is 18 residues. Germline CDR1 and CDR2: SNHLY and FYNNEI. The CDR3 is CASSEALGGGDPYNEQFF.

V gene TRBV7-8 combines with J gene TRBJ2-5; absent DNA, TCRdb's TRBD1 call cannot be checked. CDR3 length: 16 residues. The germline V gene encodes CDR1 SGHVS and CDR2 FQNEAQ. The CDR3 spells CASSLFSTLRDETQYF.

The gene calls are TRBV20-1 and TRBJ1-2; the D gene TCRdb calls, TRBD1, cannot be checked with no DNA. Per germline, CDR1 DFQATT and CDR2 SNEGSKA (reference sequence). The CDR3 sequence is 13 residues long. The CDR3 sequence: CSARAGTGGGYTF.

The CDR3 sequence: CASSLTWTREEAFF. V is TRBV5-1 and J is TRBJ1-1; TCRdb's D call, TRBD1, is unchecked because there is no DNA. Per germline, CDR1 SGHRS and CDR2 YFSETQ. The CDR3 covers 14 residues.

The chain recombines TRBV7-9 with TRBJ2-5; TCRdb outputs TRBD1, but without DNA this stays unchecked. Germline lookup yields CDR1 SEHNR and CDR2 FQNEAQ (reference sequence). The CDR3 is made up of 16 amino acids. This CDR3 is CASSPRKVWGGETQYF.

J is TRBJ2-2 and V is TRBV5-1; the TRBD1 assignment by TCRdb is unverifiable without DNA. The CDR3 sequence is 16 residues long. The germline CDR1 and CDR2 sequences are SGHRS and YFSETQ. CDR3 in amino acids: CASSLAGQGIAGELFF.

The chain carries TRBV5-5 and TRBJ2-2; the D call of TRBD1 rests on TCRdb alone, since no DNA is present to check it. Germline V lookup: CDR1 SGHKS, CDR2 YYEKEE (reference sequence). This CDR3 comprises 16 residues. The CDR3 here is CASSLRPPGFPGELFF. Supplemented by reference TRBV5-5 and TRBJ2-2, the full variable domain reads DAGVTQSPTHLIKTRGQQVTLRCSPISGHKSVSWYQQVLGQGPQFIFQYYEKEERGRGNFPDRFSARQFPNYSSELNVNALLLGDSALYLCASSLRPPGFPGELFFGEGSRLTVL.

V is TRBV6-5 and J is TRBJ2-7; lacking DNA, the TRBD1 call made by TCRdb goes unchecked. The CDR3 extends over 12 amino acids. CDR1 MNHEY and CDR2 SVGAGI come from the germline V gene. This chain's CDR3 is CASSFNRAEQYF.

The V and J genes are TRBV19 and TRBJ2-1; with no DNA, the TCRdb D assignment of TRBD1 cannot be verified. The length of the CDR3 is 13 residues. CDR1 and CDR2 from the germline V gene are LNHDA and SQIVND (reference sequence). The CDR3 here is CASKVRGWDEQFF.

The chain employs TRBV5-1 and TRBJ1-6; TCRdb's D call, TRBD1, is unchecked because there is no DNA. Germline CDR1 is SGHRS and CDR2 is YFSETQ. This CDR3 has 15 amino acids. CDR3 loop: CASSPYRGQDSPLHF. Looking up the rest from reference TRBV5-1 and TRBJ1-6 gives the full variable domain: KAGVTQTPRYLIKTRGQQVTLSCSPISGHRSVSWYQQTPGQGLQFLFEYFSETQRNKGNFPGRFSGRQFSNSRSEMNVSTLELGDSALYLCASSPYRGQDSPLHFGNGTRLTVT.

V usage is TRBV11-2 and J usage is TRBJ2-3; TCRdb's D call of TRBD1 is untestable without DNA. The germline V gene has CDR1 SGHAT and CDR2 FQNNGV. This CDR3 spans 15 amino acids. The CDR3 reads CASSLSGESTDTQYF.

The rearrangement uses TRBV10-2 and TRBJ2-7. Germline CDR1 reads WSHSY; CDR2 reads SAAADI. The CDR3 is 12 residues long. The chain's CDR3 is CASRSIAYEQYF.

This chain links TRBV20-1 with TRBJ2-3; TCRdb names TRBD1, which stays unverified in the absence of DNA. The CDR3 covers 11 residues. Germline V gene lookup returns CDR1 DFQATT and CDR2 SNEGSKA (reference sequence). The CDR3 loop reads CRGVEGDTQYF.

The CDR3 is CSAPAAGSSYNEQFF. The chain uses TRBV20-1 and TRBJ2-1; TCRdb reports TRBD2, a call that lacks DNA to check it against. The CDR3 covers 15 residues. CDR1 DFQATT and CDR2 SNEGSKA come from the germline V gene (reference sequence).

This chain uses TRBV27 with TRBJ2-1; TCRdb reports TRBD1, a call that lacks DNA to check it against. Looked up from germline, CDR1 is MNHEY and CDR2 is SMNVEV (reference sequence). This CDR3 region has 15 residues. This CDR3 reads CASTLSNGLYNEQFF.

The chain carries TRBV9 and TRBJ2-5; TCRdb calls TRBD1, which cannot be checked without DNA. CDR1 is SGDLS, CDR2 YYNGEE, per germline. The CDR3 contains 15 residues. This CDR3 reads CASSVGFRGVETQYF.

The J gene is TRBJ2-3, the V gene TRBV11-3; the D call from TCRdb, TRBD1, cannot be confirmed without DNA. The CDR3 sequence is 13 residues long. CDR1 is SGHNT and CDR2 is YENEEA in the germline V gene. This CDR3 is CASSPRGTDTQYF.

This sequence joins TRBV7-9 and TRBJ2-5; TCRdb indicates TRBD2, and absent DNA this call remains unverified. The CDR3 covers 15 residues. CDR1 and CDR2 (germline): SEHNR, FQNEAQ (reference sequence). The CDR3 is CASSATSGRAETQYF.

The rearrangement links TRBV20-1 to TRBJ2-2; the TCRdb D gene call, TRBD2, has no DNA to confirm it. The CDR3 extends over 15 amino acids. In germline, CDR1 is DFQATT, CDR2 SNEGSKA (reference sequence). The CDR3 protein is CSARKRGPGTGELFF.

The chain has TRBV5-1 and TRBJ2-3. CDR1 and CDR2 (germline): SGHRS, YFSETQ. The CDR3 runs to 15 residues. The CDR3 reads CASSLGWSGTDTQYF.

The rearrangement links TRBV5-1 to TRBJ2-1; TCRdb selects TRBD2, and the lack of DNA leaves this call unchecked. From germline, CDR1 is SGHRS and CDR2 YFSETQ. This CDR3 has 15 residues. CDR3: CASSLTSVRDNEQFF.

This chain uses TRBV11-2 with TRBJ1-1. CDR1 SGHAT and CDR2 FQNNGV come from the germline V gene. This CDR3 is built from 13 residues. The CDR3 protein is CASSLDGSDEAFF.

This sequence joins TRBV5-1 and TRBJ2-3; TCRdb's D gene call, TRBD2, goes unchecked for lack of DNA. CDR1 and CDR2 from the germline V gene are SGHRS and YFSETQ. This CDR3 spans 16 amino acids. This chain's CDR3 is CASSKWASGSPDTQYF. Full variable domain (remainder filled in from reference TRBV5-1 and TRBJ2-3): KAGVTQTPRYLIKTRGQQVTLSCSPISGHRSVSWYQQTPGQGLQFLFEYFSETQRNKGNFPGRFSGRQFSNSRSEMNVSTLELGDSALYLCASSKWASGSPDTQYFGPGTRLTVL.

The V gene is TRBV5-6, the J gene TRBJ2-3; TCRdb reports TRBD2, a call that lacks DNA to check it against. The CDR3 runs to 17 residues. Per the germline V gene, CDR1 is SGHDT and CDR2 is YYEEEE. The chain's CDR3 is CASSAHPGLADTDTQYF.

The CDR3 sequence is CSGRVLGYGYTF. The chain links TRBV29-1 to TRBJ1-2; TCRdb selects TRBD1, and the lack of DNA leaves this call unchecked. The CDR3 spans 12 residues. Per the germline V gene, CDR1 is SQVTM and CDR2 is ANQGSEA.

The genes are TRBV6-5 and TRBJ1-1; TCRdb's assignment of TRBD1 cannot be checked, as there is no DNA. The CDR3 spans 15 residues. Germline loops: CDR1 MNHEY, CDR2 SVGAGI. This CDR3 reads CASHPNGQHNTEAFF.

The J gene is TRBJ1-1, the V gene TRBV29-1; TCRdb's D call of TRBD1 is untestable without DNA. Germline V gene data show CDR1 as SQVTM and CDR2 as ANQGSEA. The CDR3 is 14 residues long. This CDR3 is CSGRDRGWVTEAFF. The full variable domain, in which reference TRBV29-1 and TRBJ1-1 provide the parts outside the CDR3, is SAVISQKPSRDICQRGTSLTIQCQVDSQVTMMFWYRQQPGQSLTLIATANQGSEATYESGFVIDKFPISRPNLTFSTLTVSNMSPEDSSIYLCSGRDRGWVTEAFFGQGTRLTVV.